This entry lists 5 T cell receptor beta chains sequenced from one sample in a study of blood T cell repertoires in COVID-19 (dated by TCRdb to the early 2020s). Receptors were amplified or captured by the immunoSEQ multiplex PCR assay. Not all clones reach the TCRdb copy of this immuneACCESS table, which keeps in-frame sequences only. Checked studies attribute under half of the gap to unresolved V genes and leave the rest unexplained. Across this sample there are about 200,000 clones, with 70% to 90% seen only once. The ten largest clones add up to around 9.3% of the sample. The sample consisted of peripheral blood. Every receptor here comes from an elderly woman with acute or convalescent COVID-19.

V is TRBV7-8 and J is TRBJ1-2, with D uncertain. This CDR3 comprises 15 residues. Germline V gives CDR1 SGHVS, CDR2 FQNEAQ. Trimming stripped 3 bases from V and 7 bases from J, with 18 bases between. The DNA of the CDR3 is TGTGCCAGCAGCTTGGACGGACTCGCTATAAGTGGCTACACCTTC. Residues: CASSLDGLAISGYTF.

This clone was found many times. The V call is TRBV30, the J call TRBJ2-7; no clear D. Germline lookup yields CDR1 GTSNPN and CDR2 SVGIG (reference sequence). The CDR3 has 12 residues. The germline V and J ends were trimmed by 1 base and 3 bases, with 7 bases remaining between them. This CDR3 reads CAWSGLGYEQYF. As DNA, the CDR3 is TGTGCCTGGAGTGGACTCGGCTACGAGCAGTACTTC.

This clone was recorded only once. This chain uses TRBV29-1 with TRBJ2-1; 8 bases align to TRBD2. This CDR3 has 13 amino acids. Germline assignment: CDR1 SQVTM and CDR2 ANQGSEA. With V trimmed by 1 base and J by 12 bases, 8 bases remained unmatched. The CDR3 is CSVEGTSSPGQFF. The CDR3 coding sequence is TGCAGCGTTGAAGGGACTAGCAGCCCTGGGCAGTTCTTC.

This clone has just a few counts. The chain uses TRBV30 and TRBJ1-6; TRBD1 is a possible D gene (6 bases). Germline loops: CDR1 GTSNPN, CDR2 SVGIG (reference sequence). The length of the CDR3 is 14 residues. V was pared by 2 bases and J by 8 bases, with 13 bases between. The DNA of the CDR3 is TGTGCCTGGAGTAGCGGAGGGGGGGATTCACCCCTCCACTTT. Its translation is CAWSSGGGDSPLHF. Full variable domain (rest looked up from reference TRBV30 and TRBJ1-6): SQTIHQWPATLVQPVGSPLSLECTVEGTSNPNLYWYRQAAGRGLQLLFYSVGIGQISSEVPQNLSASRPQDRQFILSSKKLLLSDSGFYLCAWSSGGGDSPLHFGNGTRLTVT.

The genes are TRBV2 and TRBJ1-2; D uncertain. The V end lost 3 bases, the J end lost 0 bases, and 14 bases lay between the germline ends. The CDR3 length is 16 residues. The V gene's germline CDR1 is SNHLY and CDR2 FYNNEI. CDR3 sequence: CASSEQALNTNYGYTF. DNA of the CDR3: TGTGCCAGCAGTGAGCAGGCACTCAATACTAACTATGGCTACACCTTC.